This TCR beta chain was sequenced for a study of vaccination effects on CD4 cells after COVID-19. After expansion with viral peptide pools in the ViraFEST assay, antigen-specific CD4+ T cells were sequenced. At the end of less than 12 days of culture, CD4+ T cells were isolated. The participants, recipients of two vaccine doses, got either BNT162b2 or mRNA-1273. A half-volume exchange with IL-2 medium occurred on days 3 and 7. V lost 4 bases to trimming and J lost 0 bases, with 9 bases between them. The CDR3 is 14 residues long. Per the germline V gene, CDR1 is SGHDN and CDR2 is FVKESK. Details on this clone: What it binds is not known.

Clones were read by immunoSEQ multiplex PCR, and TCRdb kept only the in-frame ones, dropping some. The table lists approximately 65,000 clones, around 74% of them singletons. This sequence originates from a human donor who received a COVID-19 vaccine. J is TRBJ1-1 and V is TRBV14; D call uncertain. Source: CD4+ T cells from PBMCs cultured with HCoV-229E spike peptides, taken after COVID-19 vaccination. The CDR3 nucleotides read TGTGCCAGCAGCCGTCCGGGGATGAACACTGAAGCTTTCTTT. Amino acids: CASSRPGMNTEAFF.